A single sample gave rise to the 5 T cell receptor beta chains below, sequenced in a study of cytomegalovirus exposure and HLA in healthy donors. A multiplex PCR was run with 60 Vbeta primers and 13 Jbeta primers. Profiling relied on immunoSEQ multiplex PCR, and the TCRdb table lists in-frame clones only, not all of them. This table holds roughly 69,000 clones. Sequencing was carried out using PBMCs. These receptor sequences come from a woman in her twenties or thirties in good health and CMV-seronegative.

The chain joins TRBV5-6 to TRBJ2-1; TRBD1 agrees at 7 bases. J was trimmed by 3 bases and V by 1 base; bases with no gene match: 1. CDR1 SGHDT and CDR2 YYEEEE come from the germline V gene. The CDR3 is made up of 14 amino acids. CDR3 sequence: CASSLWDSYNEQFF. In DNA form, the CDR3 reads TGTGCCAGCAGCTTGTGGGACAGCTACAATGAGCAGTTCTTC.

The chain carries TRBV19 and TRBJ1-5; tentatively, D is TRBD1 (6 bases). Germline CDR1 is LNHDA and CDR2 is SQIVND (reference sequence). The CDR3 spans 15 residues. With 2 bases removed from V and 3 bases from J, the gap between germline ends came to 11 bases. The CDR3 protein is CASSITGQPNQPQHF. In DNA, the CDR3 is TGTGCCAGTAGTATAACCGGACAGCCCAATCAGCCCCAGCATTTT.

The CDR3 bases are TGCAGCGTTCGGGCGGGAGCCCCCTACGAGCAGTACTTC. It specifies CSVRAGAPYEQYF. This chain joins TRBV29-1 and TRBJ2-7; TRBD2 matches at 7 bases. The CDR3 has 13 amino acids. V gave up 5 bases and J gave up 2 bases; unmatched junction bases: 6. Germline lookup yields CDR1 SQVTM and CDR2 ANQGSEA.

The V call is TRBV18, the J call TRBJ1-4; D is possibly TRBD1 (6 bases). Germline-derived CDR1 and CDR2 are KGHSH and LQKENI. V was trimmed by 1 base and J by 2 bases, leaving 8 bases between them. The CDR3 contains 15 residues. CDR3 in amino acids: CASSPQGHTNEKLFF. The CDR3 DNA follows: TGTGCCAGCTCACCACAGGGACATACTAATGAAAAACTGTTTTTT.

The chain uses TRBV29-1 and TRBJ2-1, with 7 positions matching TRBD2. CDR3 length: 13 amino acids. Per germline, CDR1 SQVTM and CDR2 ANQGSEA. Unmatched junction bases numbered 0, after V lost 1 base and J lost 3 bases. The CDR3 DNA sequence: TGCAGCGTTGAAGCGGGAGGCTACAATGAGCAGTTCTTC. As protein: CSVEAGGYNEQFF.